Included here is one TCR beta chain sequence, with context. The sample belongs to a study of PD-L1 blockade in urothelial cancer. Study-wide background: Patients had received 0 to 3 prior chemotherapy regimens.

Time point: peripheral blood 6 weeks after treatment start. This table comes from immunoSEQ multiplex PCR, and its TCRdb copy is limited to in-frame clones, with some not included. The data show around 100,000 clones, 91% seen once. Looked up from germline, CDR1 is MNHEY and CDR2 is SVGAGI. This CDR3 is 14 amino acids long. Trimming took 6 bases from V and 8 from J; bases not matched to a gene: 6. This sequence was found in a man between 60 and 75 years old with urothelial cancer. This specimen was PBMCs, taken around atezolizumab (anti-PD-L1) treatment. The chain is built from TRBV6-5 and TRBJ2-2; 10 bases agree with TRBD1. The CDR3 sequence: CASSETGGRGELFF. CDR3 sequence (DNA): TGTGCCAGCAGCGAGACAGGGGGCAGGGGGGAGCTGTTTTTT.